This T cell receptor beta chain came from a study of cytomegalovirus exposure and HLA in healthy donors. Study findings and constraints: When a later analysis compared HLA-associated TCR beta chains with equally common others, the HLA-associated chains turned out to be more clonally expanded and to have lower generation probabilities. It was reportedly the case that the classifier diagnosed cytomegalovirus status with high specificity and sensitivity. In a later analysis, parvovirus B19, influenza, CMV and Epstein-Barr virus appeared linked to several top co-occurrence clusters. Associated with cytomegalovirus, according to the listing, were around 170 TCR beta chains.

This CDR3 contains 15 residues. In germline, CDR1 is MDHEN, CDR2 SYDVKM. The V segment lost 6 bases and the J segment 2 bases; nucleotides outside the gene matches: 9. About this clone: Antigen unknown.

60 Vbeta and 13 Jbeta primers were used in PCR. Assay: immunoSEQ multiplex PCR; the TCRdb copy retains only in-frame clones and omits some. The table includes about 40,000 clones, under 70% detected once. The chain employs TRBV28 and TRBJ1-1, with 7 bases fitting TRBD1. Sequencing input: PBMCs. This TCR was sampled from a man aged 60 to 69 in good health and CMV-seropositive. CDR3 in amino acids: CASSPGQLLNTEAFF. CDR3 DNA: TGTGCCAGCAGCCCGGGACAGTTACTAAACACTGAAGCTTTCTTT.